These 6 T cell receptor beta chains were sequenced from one sample in a study of blood T cells in healthy people across ages. Alongside a J-beta primer mix, a sample-barcoded 5' primer served in a second PCR lasting 7 to 11 cycles. MiXCR was run by TCRdb on the 5' RACE reads, yielding one entry per CDR3 protein. This sample yields about 1.4 million distinct CDR3 sequences, of which 59% are seen a single time; under 8.5% belongs to the top ten. Sequenced: blood. The receptors shown here come from a man between 18 and 35 years old in good health.

The chain is built from TRBV4-1 and TRBJ1-2, with 8 bases aligning to TRBD1. The CDR3 sequence is 14 residues long. The V and J ends lost 4 bases and 5 bases, in that order; junction bases with no gene match: 6. Germline CDR1 MGHRA, CDR2 YSYEKL. The DNA for the CDR3 is TGCGCCAGCAGCCCCCGAGGACAGGGTTATGGCTACACCTTC. Amino acid sequence: CASSPRGQGYGYTF.

The V and J genes are TRBV20-1 and TRBJ2-1; 8 nucleotides align to TRBD2. The CDR3 has 13 amino acids. The V and J ends lost 4 bases and 10 bases, in that order; junction bases with no gene match: 9. Germline V CDR1 and CDR2: DFQATT, SNEGSKA (reference sequence). The CDR3, as DNA: TGCAGTGCTATAGCGGGATTAGGCAAGGAGCAGTTCTTC. This encodes CSAIAGLGKEQFF.

V is TRBV21-1 and J is TRBJ2-1; the D call of TRBD1 is as the table states it, not checked on the DNA. TRBV21-1 is listed as a pseudogene. The CDR3 sequence is 17 residues long. The CDR3 nucleotides are TGTGCCAGCAGCAAAGGTGACAGGGGTAGAAGCCAAGAGACCCAGTTCTTC. Protein product: CASSKGDRGRSQETQFF.

This clonotype was seen only a few times. The chain links TRBV11-2 to TRBJ2-7; D tentatively reads TRBD1 or TRBD2 (5 bases each). V gave up 5 bases and J gave up 2 bases, with 16 bases separating them. The CDR3 loop spans 15 amino acids. Germline V gene data show CDR1 as SGHAT and CDR2 as FQNNGV. Written as DNA, the CDR3 is TGTGCCAGCAGCGTTTTTAGTGGGGGTACCTACGAGCAGTACTTC. It yields the protein CASSVFSGGTYEQYF.

A remark on this clonotype: This could be a read error, since a much larger clone is one nucleotide away. The chain couples TRBV28 to TRBJ2-1; D not resolved. Germline V gene sequence: CDR1 MDHEN, CDR2 SYDVKM. The CDR3 extends over 14 amino acids. The CDR3 here is CASRQRTPYNGQFF. The CDR3, as DNA: TGTGCCAGCAGACAGCGTACTCCCTACAATGGGCAGTTCTTC.

J is TRBJ2-5 and V is TRBV2; D possibly corresponds to TRBD2 (5 bases). Between the trimmed V and J ends, which lost 1 base and 2 bases, there was a span of 8 bases. Germline CDR1 reads SNHLY; CDR2 reads FYNNEI. This CDR3 has 14 amino acids. Written as DNA, the CDR3 is TGTGCCAGCAGTGAAGTGGACTGGCAAGAGACCCAGTACTTC. Translated: CASSEVDWQETQYF.